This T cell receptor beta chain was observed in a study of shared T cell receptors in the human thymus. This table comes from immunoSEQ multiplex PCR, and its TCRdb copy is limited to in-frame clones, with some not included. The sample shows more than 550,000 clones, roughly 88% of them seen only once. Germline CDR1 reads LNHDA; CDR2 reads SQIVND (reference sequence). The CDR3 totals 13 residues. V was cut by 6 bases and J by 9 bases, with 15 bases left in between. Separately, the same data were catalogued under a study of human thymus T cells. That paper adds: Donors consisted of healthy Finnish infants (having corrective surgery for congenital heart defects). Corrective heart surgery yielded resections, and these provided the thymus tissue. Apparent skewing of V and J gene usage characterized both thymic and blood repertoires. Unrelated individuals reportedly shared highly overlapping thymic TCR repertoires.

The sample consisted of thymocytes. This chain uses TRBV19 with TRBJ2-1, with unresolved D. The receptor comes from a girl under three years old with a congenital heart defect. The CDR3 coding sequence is TGTGCCAGTAGGAGTTGGCAGGCCGGTGAGCAGTTCTTC. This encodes CASRSWQAGEQFF.